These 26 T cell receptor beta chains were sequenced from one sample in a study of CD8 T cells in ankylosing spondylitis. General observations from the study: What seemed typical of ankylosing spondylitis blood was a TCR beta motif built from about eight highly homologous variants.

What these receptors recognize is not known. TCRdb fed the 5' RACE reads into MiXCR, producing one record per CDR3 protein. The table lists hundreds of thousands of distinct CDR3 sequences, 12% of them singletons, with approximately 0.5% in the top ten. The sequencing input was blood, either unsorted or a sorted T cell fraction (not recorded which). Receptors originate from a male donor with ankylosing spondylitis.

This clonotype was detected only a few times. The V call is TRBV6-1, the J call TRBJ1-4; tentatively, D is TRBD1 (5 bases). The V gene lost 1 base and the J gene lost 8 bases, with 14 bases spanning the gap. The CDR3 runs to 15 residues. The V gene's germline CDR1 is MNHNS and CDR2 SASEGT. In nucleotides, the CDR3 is TGTGCCAGCAGTGAAGGGGTCGGGGCGGGGGAAAAACTGTTTTTT. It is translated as CASSEGVGAGEKLFF.

The CDR3, as DNA: TGTGCCGCCACTCTAGCGGGGGCAGATACGCAGTATTTT. Protein product: CAATLAGADTQYF. The rearrangement uses TRBV11-2 and TRBJ2-3, with 10 bases lining up with TRBD2. This CDR3 contains 13 residues. The V segment lost 11 bases and the J segment 4 bases; nucleotides outside the gene matches: 6. The germline CDR1 and CDR2 sequences are SGHAT and FQNNGV.

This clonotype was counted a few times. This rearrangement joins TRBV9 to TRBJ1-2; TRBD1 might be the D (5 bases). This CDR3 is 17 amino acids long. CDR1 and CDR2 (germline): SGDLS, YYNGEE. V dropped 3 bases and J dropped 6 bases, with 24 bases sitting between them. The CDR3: CASSAYLRDSKGNGYTF. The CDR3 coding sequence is TGTGCCAGCAGCGCCTATCTCCGGGACTCCAAAGGGAATGGCTACACCTTC. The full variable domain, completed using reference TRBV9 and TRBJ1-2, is DSGVTQTPKHLITATGQRVTLRCSPRSGDLSVYWYQQSLDQGLQFLIQYYNGEERAKGNILERFSAQQFPDLHSELNLSSLELGDSALYFCASSAYLRDSKGNGYTFGSGTRLTVV.

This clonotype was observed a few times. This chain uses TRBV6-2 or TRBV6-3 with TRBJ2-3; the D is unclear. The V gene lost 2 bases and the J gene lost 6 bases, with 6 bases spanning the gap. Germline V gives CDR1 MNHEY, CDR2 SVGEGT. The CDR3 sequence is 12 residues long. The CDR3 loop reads CASSYKWDTQYF. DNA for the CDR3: TGTGCCAGCAGTTACAAATGGGATACGCAGTATTTT.

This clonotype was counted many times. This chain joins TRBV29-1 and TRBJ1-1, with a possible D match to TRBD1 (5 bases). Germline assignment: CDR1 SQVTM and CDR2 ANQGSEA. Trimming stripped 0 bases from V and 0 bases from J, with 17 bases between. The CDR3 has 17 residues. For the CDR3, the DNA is TGCAGCGTTGAAGATCGGAAGGGGTCCCCAGTGAACACTGAAGCTTTCTTT. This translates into CSVEDRKGSPVNTEAFF.

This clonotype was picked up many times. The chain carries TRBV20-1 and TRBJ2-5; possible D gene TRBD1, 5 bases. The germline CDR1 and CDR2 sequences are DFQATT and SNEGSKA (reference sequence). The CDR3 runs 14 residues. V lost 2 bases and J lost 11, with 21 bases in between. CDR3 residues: CSARKGGQGLHQYF. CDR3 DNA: TGCAGTGCTAGAAAGGGTGGACAAGGGCTCCATCAGTACTTC.

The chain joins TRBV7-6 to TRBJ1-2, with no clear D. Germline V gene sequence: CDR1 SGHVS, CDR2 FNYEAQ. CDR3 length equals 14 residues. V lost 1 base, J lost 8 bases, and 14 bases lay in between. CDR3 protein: CASSLGTDIKGYTF. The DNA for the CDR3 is TGTGCCAGCAGCTTAGGTACCGACATCAAGGGCTACACCTTC.

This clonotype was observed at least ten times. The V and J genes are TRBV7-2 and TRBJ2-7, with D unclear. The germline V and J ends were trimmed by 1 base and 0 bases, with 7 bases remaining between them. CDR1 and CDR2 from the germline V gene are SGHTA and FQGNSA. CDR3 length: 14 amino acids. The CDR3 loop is CASSLVWDSYEQYF. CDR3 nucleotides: TGTGCCAGCAGCTTAGTATGGGACTCCTACGAGCAGTACTTC.

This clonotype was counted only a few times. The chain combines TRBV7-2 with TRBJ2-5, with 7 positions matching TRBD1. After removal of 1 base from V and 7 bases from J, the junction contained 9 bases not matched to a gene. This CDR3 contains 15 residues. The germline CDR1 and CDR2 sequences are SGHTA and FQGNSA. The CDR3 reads CASSLGGTAQWTQYF. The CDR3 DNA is TGTGCCAGCAGCTTAGGGGGGACAGCCCAATGGACCCAGTACTTC. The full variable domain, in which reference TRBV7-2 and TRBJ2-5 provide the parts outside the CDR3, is GAGVSQSPSNKVTEKGKDVELRCDPISGHTALYWYRQSLGQGLEFLIYFQGNSAPDKSGLPSDRFSAERTGGSVSTLTIQRTQQEDSAVYLCASSLGGTAQWTQYFGPGTRLLVL.

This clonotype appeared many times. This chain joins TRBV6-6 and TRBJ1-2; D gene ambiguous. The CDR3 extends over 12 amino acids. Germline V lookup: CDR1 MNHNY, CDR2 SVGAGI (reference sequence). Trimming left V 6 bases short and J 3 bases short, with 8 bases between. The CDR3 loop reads CASSRGHYGYTF. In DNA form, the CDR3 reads TGTGCCAGCAGCCGGGGTCACTATGGCTACACCTTC.

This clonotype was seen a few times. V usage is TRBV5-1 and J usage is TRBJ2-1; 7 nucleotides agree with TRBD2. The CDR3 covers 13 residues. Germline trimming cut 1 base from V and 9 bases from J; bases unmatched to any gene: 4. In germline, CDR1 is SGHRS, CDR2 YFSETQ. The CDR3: CASSLSPSGEQFF. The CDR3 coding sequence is TGCGCCAGCAGCTTGTCCCCTAGCGGTGAGCAGTTCTTC. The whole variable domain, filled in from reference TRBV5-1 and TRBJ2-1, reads KAGVTQTPRYLIKTRGQQVTLSCSPISGHRSVSWYQQTPGQGLQFLFEYFSETQRNKGNFPGRFSGRQFSNSRSEMNVSTLELGDSALYLCASSLSPSGEQFFGPGTRLTVL.

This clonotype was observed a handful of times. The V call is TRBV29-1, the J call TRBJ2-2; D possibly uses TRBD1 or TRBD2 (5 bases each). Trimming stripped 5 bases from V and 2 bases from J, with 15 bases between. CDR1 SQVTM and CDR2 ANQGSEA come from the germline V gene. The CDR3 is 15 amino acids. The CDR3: CSVHTGTVNTGELFF. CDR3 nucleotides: TGCAGCGTTCACACCGGGACCGTAAACACCGGGGAGCTGTTTTTT.

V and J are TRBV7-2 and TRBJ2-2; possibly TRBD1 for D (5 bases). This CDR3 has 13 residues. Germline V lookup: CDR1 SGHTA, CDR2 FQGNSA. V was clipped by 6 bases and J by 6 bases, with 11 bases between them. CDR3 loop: CASRIRVAGELFF. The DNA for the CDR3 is TGTGCCAGCAGGATCAGGGTTGCCGGGGAGCTGTTTTTT. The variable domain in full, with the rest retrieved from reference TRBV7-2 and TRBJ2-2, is GAGVSQSPSNKVTEKGKDVELRCDPISGHTALYWYRQSLGQGLEFLIYFQGNSAPDKSGLPSDRFSAERTGGSVSTLTIQRTQQEDSAVYLCASRIRVAGELFFGEGSRLTVL.

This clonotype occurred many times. In nucleotides, the CDR3 is TGTGCCAGCAGCTTAGGGGAAGAGACCCAGTACTTC. Its translation: CASSLGEETQYF. This chain links TRBV7-9 with TRBJ2-5; no definite D call. This CDR3 region has 12 residues. The V gene lost 1 base and the J gene lost 3 bases, with 3 bases spanning the gap. Germline values: CDR1 SEHNR, CDR2 FQNEAQ (reference sequence). Using reference TRBV7-9 and TRBJ2-5 for the parts outside the CDR3, the full variable domain is DTGVSQNPRHKITKRGQNVTFRCDPISEHNRLYWYRQTLGQGPEFLTYFQNEAQLEKSRLLSDRFSAERPKGSFSTLEIQRTEQGDSAMYLCASSLGEETQYFGPGTRLLVL.

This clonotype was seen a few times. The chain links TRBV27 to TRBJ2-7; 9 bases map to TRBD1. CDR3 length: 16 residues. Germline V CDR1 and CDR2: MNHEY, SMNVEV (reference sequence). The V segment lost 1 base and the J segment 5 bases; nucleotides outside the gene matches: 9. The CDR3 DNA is TGTGCCAGCAGTTTATTGAAGGGACAGGGTCCCAACGAGCAGTACTTC. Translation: CASSLLKGQGPNEQYF.

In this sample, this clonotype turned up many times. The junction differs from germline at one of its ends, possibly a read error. This CDR3 is CASSRDRSYEQYF. The CDR3 nucleotides are TGTGCCAGCAGTCGAGACAGATCCTACGAGCAGTACTTC. V usage is TRBV5-1 and J usage is TRBJ2-7, with D tentatively TRBD1 (5 bases). Germline assignment: CDR1 SGHRS and CDR2 YFSETQ. There are 13 residues in the CDR3. The variable domain in full, with the rest retrieved from reference TRBV5-1 and TRBJ2-7, is KAGVTQTPRYLIKTRGQQVTLSCSPISGHRSVSWYQQTPGQGLQFLFEYFSETQRNKGNFPGRFSGRQFSNSRSEMNVSTLELGDSALYLCASSRDRSYEQYFGPGTRLTVT.

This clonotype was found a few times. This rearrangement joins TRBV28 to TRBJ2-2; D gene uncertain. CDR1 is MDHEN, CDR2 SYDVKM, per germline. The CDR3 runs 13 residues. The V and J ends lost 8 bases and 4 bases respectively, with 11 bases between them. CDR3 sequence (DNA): TGTGCCAGCGGCTACCCGGTCACCGGGGAGCTGTTTTTT. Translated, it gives CASGYPVTGELFF.

CDR3 in DNA: TGTGCCACGGGTTTGGGGAAGACGAACACTGAAGCTTTCTTT. Translation gives CATGLGKTNTEAFF. The chain links TRBV15 to TRBJ1-1; D uncertain. Germline values: CDR1 LNHNV, CDR2 YYDKDF (reference sequence). The CDR3 has 14 amino acids. V was cut by 9 bases and J by 1 base, with 15 bases left in between. The full variable domain, rest sourced from reference TRBV15 and TRBJ1-1, is DAMVIQNPRYQVTQFGKPVTLSCSQTLNHNVMYWYQQKSSQAPKLLFHYYDKDFNNEADTPDNFQSRRPNTSFCFLDIRSPGLGDTAMYLCATGLGKTNTEAFFGQGTRLTVV.

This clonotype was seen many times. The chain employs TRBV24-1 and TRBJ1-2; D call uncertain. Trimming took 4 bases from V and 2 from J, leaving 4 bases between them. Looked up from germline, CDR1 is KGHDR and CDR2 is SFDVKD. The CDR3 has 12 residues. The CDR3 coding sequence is TGTGCCACCAGTGACACGAACTATGGCTACACCTTC. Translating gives CATSDTNYGYTF.

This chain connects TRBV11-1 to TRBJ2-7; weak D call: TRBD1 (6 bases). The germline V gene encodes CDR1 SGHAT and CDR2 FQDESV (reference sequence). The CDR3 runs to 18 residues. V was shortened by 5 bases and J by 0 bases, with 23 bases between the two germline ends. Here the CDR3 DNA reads TGTGCCAGCAGCCCTTTATCCCTGGGACAAAGGAGCTCCTACGAGCAGTACTTC. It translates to CASSPLSLGQRSSYEQYF.

The CDR3 bases are TGTGCCAGCAGCTCCCGCGGGGGCTATAATTCACCCCTCCACTTT. This encodes CASSSRGGYNSPLHF. The chain couples TRBV11-1 to TRBJ1-6, with TRBD1 as a possible D gene (5 bases). CDR3 length: 15 amino acids. Germline V CDR1 and CDR2: SGHAT, FQDESV (reference sequence). V was clipped by 4 bases and J by 3 bases, with 10 bases between them.

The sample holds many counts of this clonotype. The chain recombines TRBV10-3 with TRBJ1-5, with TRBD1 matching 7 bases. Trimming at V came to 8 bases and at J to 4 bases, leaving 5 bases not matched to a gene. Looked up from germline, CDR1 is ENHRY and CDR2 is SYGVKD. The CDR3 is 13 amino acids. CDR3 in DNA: TGTGCCATCGGGGACAGCCGGAATCAGCCCCAGCATTTT. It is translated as CAIGDSRNQPQHF.

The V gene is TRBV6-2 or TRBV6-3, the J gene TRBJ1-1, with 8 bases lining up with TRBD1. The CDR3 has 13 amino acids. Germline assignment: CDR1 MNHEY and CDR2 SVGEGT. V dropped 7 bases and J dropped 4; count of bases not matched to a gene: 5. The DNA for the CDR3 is TGTGCCAGCACCCTAGACAGGGGCACTGAAGCTTTCTTT. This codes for CASTLDRGTEAFF.

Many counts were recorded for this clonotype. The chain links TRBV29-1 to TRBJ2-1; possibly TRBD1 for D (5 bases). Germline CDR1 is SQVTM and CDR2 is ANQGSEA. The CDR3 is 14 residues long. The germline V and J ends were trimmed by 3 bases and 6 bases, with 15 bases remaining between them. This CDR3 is CSVERQWNANEQFF. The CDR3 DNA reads TGCAGCGTTGAGCGACAGTGGAATGCCAATGAGCAGTTCTTC.

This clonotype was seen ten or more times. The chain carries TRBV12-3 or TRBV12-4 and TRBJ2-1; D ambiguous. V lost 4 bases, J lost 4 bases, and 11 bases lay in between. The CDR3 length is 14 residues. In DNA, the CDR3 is TGTGCCAGCAGTTCCACCTCAAGTTACAATGAGCAGTTCTTC. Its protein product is CASSSTSSYNEQFF.

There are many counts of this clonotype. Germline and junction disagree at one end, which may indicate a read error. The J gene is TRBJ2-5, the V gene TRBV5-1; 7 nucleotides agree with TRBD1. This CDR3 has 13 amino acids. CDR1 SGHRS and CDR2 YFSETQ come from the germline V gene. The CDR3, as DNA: TGTGCCAGCAGCTTCACAGGGGAAGAGACCCAGTACTTC. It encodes CASSFTGEETQYF.